The 26 T cell receptor beta chains listed next were all sequenced from one sample in a study of blood T cell repertoires in COVID-19. The protocol was immunoSEQ multiplex PCR, while the TCRdb copy is restricted to in-frame clones and leaves out a portion. Here the sample spans some 190,000 clones, 70% to 90% being singletons. Sample: peripheral blood. The receptors originated from a man aged 55 to 70 with acute or convalescent COVID-19.

The chain links TRBV28 to TRBJ1-5; unclear D gene. Trimming removed 4 bases from V and 4 bases from J, with 11 bases in between. Germline values: CDR1 MDHEN, CDR2 SYDVKM. This CDR3 region has 14 residues. The CDR3 nucleotides are TGTGCCAGCAGTTCCGGACTGGCTAATCAGCCCCAGCATTTT. It is translated as CASSSGLANQPQHF.

The CDR3 DNA sequence: TGTGCCAGCAGCCGCCAGGGGGGACCCCAAGAGACCCAGTACTTC. It encodes CASSRQGGPQETQYF. The chain has TRBV7-2 and TRBJ2-5, with D possibly TRBD1 on 7 matching bases. Trimming pared 5 bases from V and 1 base from J, leaving 14 bases between. The CDR3 runs to 15 residues. The germline V gene encodes CDR1 SGHTA and CDR2 FQGNSA.

This clone was observed once. V and J are TRBV18 and TRBJ2-5, with TRBD2 identical over 12 bases. Germline V CDR1 and CDR2: KGHSH, LQKENI. This CDR3 is 18 amino acids long. V lost 3 bases to trimming and J lost 3 bases; unmatched junction nucleotides: 11. CDR3 nucleotide sequence: TGTGCCAGCTCACCTGCTGGACTAGCGGGGATCGGAGAAGAGACCCAGTACTTC. Translated: CASSPAGLAGIGEETQYF.

The chain joins TRBV4-2 to TRBJ1-1; D perhaps matches TRBD1 (6 bases). CDR3 length: 18 amino acids. Per germline, CDR1 LGHNA and CDR2 YNFKEQ. V was cut by 4 bases and J by 1 base, with 22 bases left in between. The CDR3 reads CASSLQGRRQVGNTEAFF. The CDR3 coding sequence is TGTGCCAGCAGCCTCCAAGGCCGTAGACAGGTTGGGAACACTGAAGCTTTCTTT.

The V call is TRBV28, the J call TRBJ2-7, with 14 bases that match TRBD2. Germline V CDR1 and CDR2: MDHEN, SYDVKM. CDR3 length: 16 amino acids. V trimming: 6 bases; J trimming: 4 bases; junction bases outside the gene matches: 8. CDR3 sequence (DNA): TGTGCCAGCAGGCGGACTAGCGGGAGGTTTGGGTACGAGCAGTACTTC. As protein: CASRRTSGRFGYEQYF.

The genes are TRBV2 and TRBJ2-2, with a tentative D call TRBD2 (5 bases). This CDR3 comprises 10 residues. With 8 bases removed from V and 8 bases from J, the gap between germline ends came to 6 bases. Germline lookup yields CDR1 SNHLY and CDR2 FYNNEI. CDR3 DNA: TGTGCCAGCGGGAGAGGGGAGCTGTTTTTT. Amino acids: CASGRGELFF.

The genes are TRBV19 and TRBJ2-5, with D maybe TRBD1 (5 bases). CDR1 and CDR2 from the germline V gene are LNHDA and SQIVND (reference sequence). The CDR3 contains 13 residues. Trimming took off 4 bases at V and 5 bases at J, with 11 bases between the two ends. CDR3 coding DNA: TGTGCCAGTAGTAGGGGCCCTACGGAGACCCAGTACTTC. This sequence encodes CASSRGPTETQYF.

This chain uses TRBV27 with TRBJ1-5; 10 bases map to TRBD1. Germline CDR1 is MNHEY and CDR2 is SMNVEV (reference sequence). Germline trimming cut 2 bases from V and 6 bases from J; bases unmatched to any gene: 4. The length of the CDR3 is 15 residues. In nucleotides, the CDR3 is TGTGCCAGCAGTTTAGATCGGACAGGGGGTCAGCCCCAGCATTTT. Protein product: CASSLDRTGGQPQHF.

A few counts support this clone. The chain carries TRBV5-1 and TRBJ2-1; D remains ambiguous. The CDR3 length is 16 residues. Germline CDR1 reads SGHRS; CDR2 reads YFSETQ. V was cut by 3 bases and J by 10 bases, with 23 bases left in between. For the CDR3, the DNA is TGCGCCAGCAGCTCCGGTTTTGACCCGCGTTGGAGCGAGCAGTTCTTC. It encodes CASSSGFDPRWSEQFF.

The chain has TRBV29-1 and TRBJ1-5, with D uncertain. The CDR3 extends over 13 amino acids. V was clipped by 4 bases and J by 4 bases, with 11 bases between them. Germline assignment: CDR1 SQVTM and CDR2 ANQGSEA. The CDR3 loop is CSVGFGSNQPQHF. In DNA, the CDR3 is TGCAGCGTTGGTTTTGGGAGTAATCAGCCCCAGCATTTT. The full variable domain, its missing parts supplied by reference TRBV29-1 and TRBJ1-5, is SAVISQKPSRDICQRGTSLTIQCQVDSQVTMMFWYRQQPGQSLTLIATANQGSEATYESGFVIDKFPISRPNLTFSTLTVSNMSPEDSSIYLCSVGFGSNQPQHFGDGTRLSIL.

The chain employs TRBV28 and TRBJ2-1; tentative D call: TRBD2 (6 bases). V lost 7 bases and J lost 6, with 10 bases in between. Germline V gene data show CDR1 as MDHEN and CDR2 as SYDVKM. CDR3 length equals 12 residues. The CDR3 sequence is CASTERVNEQFF. The CDR3 nucleotides are TGTGCCAGCACGGAGCGGGTCAATGAGCAGTTCTTC. The entire variable domain, with the rest obtained from reference TRBV28 and TRBJ2-1, is as follows: DVKVTQSSRYLVKRTGEKVFLECVQDMDHENMFWYRQDPGLGLRLIYFSYDVKMKEKGDIPEGYSVSREKKERFSLILESASTNQTSMYLCASTERVNEQFFGPGTRLTVL.

The chain links TRBV30 to TRBJ2-1; the D gene is possibly TRBD2 (6 bases). Germline-derived CDR1 and CDR2 are GTSNPN and SVGIG (reference sequence). V lost 3 bases, J lost 6 bases, and 12 bases lay in between. The CDR3 runs 13 residues. The CDR3 protein is CAWSVRGVNEQFF. The CDR3, as DNA: TGTGCCTGGAGCGTGCGGGGCGTCAATGAGCAGTTCTTC.

The V call is TRBV9, the J call TRBJ1-2; maybe TRBD1 (6 bases). CDR1 and CDR2 from the germline V gene are SGDLS and YYNGEE. Trimming took 4 bases from V and 5 from J, leaving 18 bases between them. The CDR3 covers 15 residues. The CDR3 DNA reads TGTGCCAGCAGCCAGAGTGGGGGGGCAGGGTATGGCTACACCTTC. Encoded protein: CASSQSGGAGYGYTF.

The chain carries TRBV11-1 and TRBJ2-1; D gene ambiguous. CDR1 and CDR2 from the germline V gene are SGHAT and FQDESV (reference sequence). Between the trimmed V and J ends, which lost 1 base and 8 bases, there was a span of 9 bases. The CDR3 totals 13 residues. The CDR3 coding sequence is TGTGCCAGCAGCTTAGGTGCAGGCGATGAGCAGTTCTTC. Translating gives CASSLGAGDEQFF.

The V call is TRBV6-2 or TRBV6-3, the J call TRBJ2-2; 8 bases agree with TRBD2. The CDR3 loop spans 16 amino acids. Germline CDR1 and CDR2: MNHEY and SVGEGT. Trimming removed 2 bases from V and 4 bases from J; junction bases left unmatched: 6. The CDR3 loop is CASSYPGTRGTGELFF. For the CDR3, the DNA is TGTGCCAGCAGTTACCCGGGGACTAGGGGCACCGGGGAGCTGTTTTTT.

The gene calls are TRBV18 and TRBJ2-1, with a possible D match to TRBD2 (5 bases). Germline V gives CDR1 KGHSH, CDR2 LQKENI. Trimming left V 3 bases short and J 9 bases short, with 15 bases between. The CDR3 is 14 amino acids. The CDR3 sequence: CASSPGITPPEQFF. As DNA, the CDR3 is TGTGCCAGCTCACCCGGGATCACTCCCCCTGAGCAGTTCTTC.

The V call is TRBV3-1 (or the pseudogene TRBV3-2), the J call TRBJ2-1, with D possibly TRBD1 on 7 matching bases. CDR3 length equals 16 residues. In germline, CDR1 is LGHDT, CDR2 YNNKEL (reference sequence). V lost 7 bases, J lost 4 bases, and 20 bases lay in between. CDR3 loop: CASTPGGLILYNEQFF. CDR3 nucleotides: TGTGCCAGCACCCCAGGGGGACTTATTCTATACAATGAGCAGTTCTTC.

V is TRBV11-1 and J is TRBJ2-7, with no clear D. The CDR3 is 13 amino acids. Trimming shortened V by 2 bases and J by 9 bases, and 14 bases separated the two germline ends. Per the germline V gene, CDR1 is SGHAT and CDR2 is FQDESV (reference sequence). CDR3 protein: CASSLILSTGQYF. CDR3 nucleotides: TGTGCCAGCAGCTTAATTTTATCTACGGGGCAGTACTTC.

The gene calls are TRBV6-5 and TRBJ1-2, with D hard to call. Germline CDR1 and CDR2: MNHEY and SVGAGI. Trimming shortened V by 0 bases and J by 8 bases, and 7 bases separated the two germline ends. The CDR3 is 12 amino acids. The DNA of the CDR3 is TGTGCCAGCAGTTACTCGTATATGGGCTACACCTTC. Its translation is CASSYSYMGYTF.

J is TRBJ1-6 and V is TRBV19; 7 nucleotides line up with TRBD1. This CDR3 comprises 15 residues. Germline lookup yields CDR1 LNHDA and CDR2 SQIVND (reference sequence). Unmatched junction bases numbered 6, after V lost 4 bases and J lost 6 bases. The CDR3 nucleotides read TGTGCCAGTAGTACGGAACAGGGGTTTAATTCACCCCTCCACTTT. Its protein is CASSTEQGFNSPLHF.

The rearrangement joins TRBV9 to TRBJ2-1, with 9 bases identical to TRBD2. The CDR3 contains 15 residues. V was clipped by 6 bases and J by 8 bases; unmatched bases: 12. Germline lookup yields CDR1 SGDLS and CDR2 YYNGEE. CDR3 residues: CASTSGGSGSHEQFF. The CDR3 DNA is TGTGCCAGCACCAGTGGGGGTAGCGGGAGCCATGAGCAGTTCTTC.

V usage is TRBV4-1 and J usage is TRBJ1-2; 9 nucleotides match TRBD1. The CDR3 has 15 amino acids. The J segment lost 4 bases and the V segment lost 5 bases, leaving 8 bases of the junction unmatched. From germline, CDR1 is MGHRA and CDR2 YSYEKL. As DNA, the CDR3 is TGCGCCAGCAGCTCCCGGACAGGGGTTTCCTATGGCTACACCTTC. Translating it yields CASSSRTGVSYGYTF.

V gene TRBV11-2 combines with J gene TRBJ2-1; the D is unclear. V was clipped by 2 bases and J by 12 bases, with 14 bases between them. This CDR3 has 13 residues. Germline CDR1 reads SGHAT; CDR2 reads FQNNGV. The CDR3 DNA sequence: TGTGCCAGCAGCTTATCCAGGTCCGGTGGGCAGTTCTTC. It is translated as CASSLSRSGGQFF.

This rearrangement joins TRBV6-6 to TRBJ1-5; maybe TRBD1 (5 bases). Trimming cost V 8 bases and J 4 bases, with 9 bases left between them. Germline V gene data show CDR1 as MNHNY and CDR2 as SVGAGI (reference sequence). The CDR3 has 12 residues. DNA of the CDR3: TGTGCCAGCGGGGCGGGAAATCAGCCCCAGCATTTT. Translation gives CASGAGNQPQHF.

This clone was detected a few times. The CDR3 nucleotides read TGTGCCAGCAGCGACGGGACAGCCACTCCTAACTATGGCTACACCTTC. Translation: CASSDGTATPNYGYTF. This sequence joins TRBV7-2 and TRBJ1-2; TRBD1 aligns across 7 bases. Germline values: CDR1 SGHTA, CDR2 FQGNSA. Germline trimming cut 5 bases from V and 0 bases from J; bases unmatched to any gene: 9. The CDR3 loop spans 16 amino acids.

The chain employs TRBV7-8 and TRBJ2-6; tentatively, D is TRBD1 (6 bases). Per germline, CDR1 SGHVS and CDR2 FQNEAQ. Deletions cut 7 bases from V and 0 bases from J, with 13 bases between. The CDR3 spans 16 residues. The CDR3 coding sequence is TGTGCCAGCACCCAACAGGGAAGCTCTGGGGCCAACGTCCTGACTTTC. Its translation is CASTQQGSSGANVLTF. Based on the CDR3 plus reference TRBV7-8 and TRBJ2-6, the full variable domain is GAGVSQSPRYKVAKRGQDVALRCDPISGHVSLFWYQQALGQGPEFLTYFQNEAQLDKSGLPSDRFFAERPEGSVSTLKIQRTQQEDSAVYLCASTQQGSSGANVLTFGAGSRLTVL.